These 16 T cell receptor beta chains were all obtained from the same sample, sequenced in a study of PD-1 blockade in classical Hodgkin lymphoma. This table comes from immunoSEQ multiplex PCR, and its TCRdb copy is limited to in-frame clones, with some not included. This table has 3,500 to 4,500 clones, about two thirds appearing once. Each and every patient relapsed after autologous stem cell transplantation, and patients got differing brentuximab vedotin exposure. The sequencing used peripheral blood mononuclear cells (PBMCs), collected at baseline. Every receptor here comes from a human donor with classical Hodgkin lymphoma.

This rearrangement joins TRBV6-6 to TRBJ2-5; D may be TRBD1 (7 bases). TRBJ2-7 explains the end of the DNA better; the J call may be wrong. Per germline, CDR1 MNHNY and CDR2 SVGAGI (reference sequence). This CDR3 has 16 residues. In DNA form, the CDR3 reads TGTGCCAGCAGTTACTCGGGCAGGGGGGATTCCTACGAGCAGTACTTC. The encoded protein is CASSYSGRGDSYEQYF.

The V call is TRBV19, the J call TRBJ1-1, with unresolved D. CDR3 size: 15 residues. CDR1 is LNHDA, CDR2 SQIVND, per germline (reference sequence). Trimming left V 6 bases short and J 5 bases short, with 19 bases between. The CDR3 DNA sequence: TGTGCCAGTAGCCACTACGGGGAGGGATCGACTGAAGCTTTCTTT. It is translated as CASSHYGEGSTEAFF.

This chain joins TRBV2 and TRBJ1-1; possible D gene TRBD1, 5 bases. Germline V gene data show CDR1 as SNHLY and CDR2 as FYNNEI. V lost 5 bases, J lost 3 bases, and 16 bases lay in between. The CDR3 has 15 amino acids. CDR3 DNA sequence: TGTGCCAGCAGTCCTCGGGACGCTCGGGACACTGAAGCTTTCTTT. It is translated as CASSPRDARDTEAFF.

Note on this clone: Within the sample, other DNA sequences also encode this same CDR3. The V call is TRBV5-6, the J call TRBJ2-7; D unresolved. There are 14 residues in the CDR3. Between the trimmed V and J ends, which lost 0 bases and 3 bases, there was a span of 10 bases. Germline values: CDR1 SGHDT, CDR2 YYEEEE. The CDR3 reads CASSLGGDFYEQYF. The CDR3 bases are TGTGCCAGCAGCTTGGGTGGGGATTTCTACGAGCAGTACTTC.

The chain links TRBV25-1 to TRBJ2-7; D call uncertain. Trimming left V 0 bases short and J 3 bases short, with 9 bases between. The CDR3 runs to 14 residues. Germline CDR1 and CDR2: MGHDK and SYGVNS. The CDR3 is CASSEYKGIYEQYF. CDR3 nucleotides: TGTGCCAGCAGTGAATATAAAGGGATCTACGAGCAGTACTTC.

The chain is built from TRBV27 and TRBJ1-2; no firm D call. V was shortened by 1 base and J by 5 bases, with 14 bases between the two germline ends. The CDR3 has 15 residues. CDR1 is MNHEY, CDR2 SMNVEV, per germline (reference sequence). The CDR3 sequence is CASSLYAYSFYGYTF. As DNA, the CDR3 is TGTGCCAGCAGTTTATACGCTTACAGTTTTTATGGCTACACCTTC.

The gene calls are TRBV27 and TRBJ1-1, with D unresolved. Germline assignment: CDR1 MNHEY and CDR2 SMNVEV (reference sequence). The CDR3 runs 14 residues. Deletions cut 3 bases from V and 5 bases from J, with 13 bases between. CDR3 in amino acids: CASSLIGYGTEAFF. CDR3 nucleotide sequence: TGTGCCAGCAGTTTGATCGGGTATGGGACTGAAGCTTTCTTT.

The V call is TRBV3-2, the J call TRBJ2-7. TRBV3-2 is a pseudogene segment. The length of the CDR3 is 9 residues. This CDR3 reads CARGWEQYF. The CDR3 DNA sequence: TGTGCCAGGGGATGGGAGCAGTACTTC.

In its sample, this clone ranks as medium-sized. The chain has TRBV10-3 and TRBJ2-7; D perhaps matches TRBD2 (5 bases). Trimming cost V 5 bases and J 4 bases, with 9 bases left between them. This CDR3 has 12 amino acids. The germline V gene encodes CDR1 ENHRY and CDR2 SYGVKD. The CDR3 DNA reads TGTGCCATCAGTAGTGGACTTTACGAGCAGTACTTC. Amino acid sequence: CAISSGLYEQYF.

V and J are TRBV5-4 and TRBJ1-2; D may be TRBD1 (5 bases). This CDR3 region has 13 residues. Trimming shortened V by 4 bases and J by 3 bases, and 10 bases separated the two germline ends. Germline V gene data show CDR1 as SGHNT and CDR2 as YYREEE (reference sequence). The CDR3 protein is CASSMDTDYGYTF. The CDR3 DNA sequence: TGTGCCAGCAGCATGGACACCGACTATGGCTACACCTTC.

The V gene is TRBV11-2, the J gene TRBJ1-1; D is uncertain. The CDR3 totals 15 residues. Deletions cut 6 bases from V and 1 base from J, with 15 bases between. CDR1 and CDR2 from the germline V gene are SGHAT and FQNNGV. CDR3 sequence (DNA): TGTGCCAGCAGTAAGTCCGGATTAGGGAACACTGAAGCTTTCTTT. It translates to CASSKSGLGNTEAFF.

The J gene is TRBJ2-3, the V gene TRBV5-5, with 12 nucleotides matching TRBD2. Germline V lookup: CDR1 SGHKS, CDR2 YYEKEE (reference sequence). The CDR3 consists of 16 residues. V lost 3 bases to trimming and J lost 2 bases; unmatched junction nucleotides: 4. The CDR3 region has the DNA TGTGCCAGCAGCTCTGGGACTAGCGGGCCCACAGATACGCAGTATTTT. This encodes CASSSGTSGPTDTQYF.

By share, this clone ranks as large. This chain uses TRBV5-1 with TRBJ2-1, with D unclear. The V end was cut by 7 bases, the J end by 7 bases, with 9 bases between. The germline CDR1 and CDR2 sequences are SGHRS and YFSETQ. The length of the CDR3 is 11 residues. CDR3 amino acids: CASQLLNEQFF. Written as DNA, the CDR3 is TGCGCCAGCCAGCTACTTAATGAGCAGTTCTTC.

The chain employs TRBV4-1 and TRBJ2-1; D not certain. CDR1 MGHRA and CDR2 YSYEKL come from the germline V gene. With 5 bases removed from V and 4 bases from J, the gap between germline ends came to 3 bases. The CDR3 is 11 amino acids. The chain's CDR3 is CASSDYNEQFF. The CDR3 DNA sequence: TGCGCCAGCAGCGATTACAATGAGCAGTTCTTC.

By proportion, this clone is medium-sized. CDR3: CAISEYEETEAFF. Written as DNA, the CDR3 is TGTGCCATCAGTGAGTATGAGGAGACGGAAGCTTTCTTT. This chain connects TRBV10-3 to TRBJ1-1, with unresolved D. Trimming cost V 1 base and J 8 bases, with 11 bases left between them. CDR1 and CDR2 (germline): ENHRY, SYGVKD. The CDR3 loop spans 13 amino acids.

With respect to this clone: This same CDR3 is encoded by further DNA sequences in the sample. The J gene is TRBJ1-5, the V gene TRBV5-8; D gene ambiguous. V was pared by 4 bases and J by 4 bases, with 15 bases between. Germline loops: CDR1 SGHTS, CDR2 YDEGEE. The CDR3 consists of 15 residues. CDR3 amino acids: CASSGEGRPNQPQHF. CDR3 DNA: TGTGCCAGCAGCGGAGAAGGGCGTCCGAATCAGCCCCAGCATTTT.